Described below is a single T cell receptor beta chain sequence and its context. The target antigen is unknown. A J-beta primer mix and a sample-barcoded 5' primer were used in a second PCR of about 7 to 12 cycles. TCRdb called the 5' RACE reads again in MiXCR, with one record for every CDR3 protein. The data contain approximately 290,000 distinct CDR3 sequences, 27% of them singletons. The data derive from a study of blood T cells in healthy people across ages. Findings and limits, study-wide: The study could not conclusively compare naive and antigen-experienced cells, given its unsorted PBMCs.

Germline CDR1 and CDR2: LGHDT and YNNKEL (reference sequence). Trimming pared 4 bases from V and 6 bases from J, leaving 14 bases between. The CDR3 extends over 14 amino acids. The receptor's source is a woman between 65 and 79 years old in good health. The V gene is TRBV3-1, the J gene TRBJ2-3, with unresolved D. Source material: blood. CDR3 loop: CASSLPAESDTQYF. In DNA form, the CDR3 reads TGTGCCAGCAGCCTCCCTGCAGAATCGGATACGCAGTATTTT.